This TCR beta chain was retrieved from a study of blood T cell repertoires in COVID-19. Study details: Some COVID-19 samples were acute and others convalescent; all came from the United States, Italy and Spain. In each case, the material was cDNA or gDNA derived from T cells, B-cell-depleted T cells, or PBMCs.

Under the authors' procedure: Scientists estimated how many nucleated cells there were by amplifying reference gene primers. Repertoires were generated with immunoSEQ multiplex PCR, while TCRdb's copy carries only in-frame clones and drops some. V and J calls and clone size are given by that table; D and trimming were obtained from the DNA. The data show over 70,000 clones, roughly 83% seen once. The length of the CDR3 is 16 residues. The ends lost 4 bases at V and 4 bases at J; junction bases unmatched: 7. The germline CDR1 and CDR2 sequences are MNHNS and SASEGT. The TCR sequence derives from a man aged 25 to 40 with COVID-19, enrolled during active disease. Sequenced: peripheral blood. The V gene is TRBV6-1, the J gene TRBJ2-7; 13 bases are shared with TRBD2. The CDR3 DNA follows: TGTGCCAGCAGTGCCTCAGGACTAGCGGGAGTTTACGAGCAGTACTTC. It translates to CASSASGLAGVYEQYF.